One and the same sample provided the 25 T cell receptor beta chains below, sequenced in a study of shared clonotypes between healthy human individuals. Profiled with immunoSEQ multiplex PCR; TCRdb holds only in-frame clones, not every one. The data hold a few million clones, with 80% to 95% observed a single time. Sequenced sample: naive CD4+ T cells from PBMCs. The sample's subset: CD45RA+ positively selected. The receptor set was obtained from a man between 18 and 35 years old in good health. Some clones in this sample may be carry-over from other donors' samples.

The rearrangement links TRBV6-5 to TRBJ1-5, with TRBD1 identical over 7 bases. Germline assignment: CDR1 MNHEY and CDR2 SVGAGI. J lost 6 bases, V lost 2 bases, and 4 bases had no gene match. The CDR3 contains 14 residues. The CDR3 DNA is TGTGCCAGCAGTTACCTAGACAGGGCTCAGCCCCAGCATTTT. Translating it yields CASSYLDRAQPQHF.

The chain is built from TRBV6-5 and TRBJ2-3; 10 positions match TRBD2. This CDR3 has 16 residues. Trimming cost V 4 bases and J 1 base; bases outside gene matches: 5. Germline CDR1 and CDR2: MNHEY and SVGAGI. CDR3 loop: CASSSLLAGGTDTQYF. In DNA, the CDR3 is TGTGCCAGCAGTTCCCTGCTAGCGGGAGGCACAGATACGCAGTATTTT.

The chain joins TRBV28 to TRBJ2-1; unclear D gene. The CDR3 consists of 15 residues. The germline V gene has CDR1 MDHEN and CDR2 SYDVKM. Trimming pared 5 bases from V and 7 bases from J, leaving 18 bases between. The CDR3 reads CASSPWGYRENEQFF. The CDR3 DNA follows: TGTGCCAGCAGTCCATGGGGTTATCGAGAGAATGAGCAGTTCTTC. The whole variable domain, filled in from reference TRBV28 and TRBJ2-1, reads DVKVTQSSRYLVKRTGEKVFLECVQDMDHENMFWYRQDPGLGLRLIYFSYDVKMKEKGDIPEGYSVSREKKERFSLILESASTNQTSMYLCASSPWGYRENEQFFGPGTRLTVL.

The V call is TRBV5-1, the J call TRBJ1-1; possible D gene TRBD1, 6 bases. Germline CDR1 reads SGHRS; CDR2 reads YFSETQ. V lost 4 bases to trimming and J lost 0 bases, with 16 bases between them. This CDR3 spans 16 amino acids. CDR3 sequence (DNA): TGCGCCAGCAGCCAAAGATCGACAGGTTTGAACACTGAAGCTTTCTTT. It translates to CASSQRSTGLNTEAFF. The variable domain in full, completed from reference TRBV5-1 and TRBJ1-1, reads KAGVTQTPRYLIKTRGQQVTLSCSPISGHRSVSWYQQTPGQGLQFLFEYFSETQRNKGNFPGRFSGRQFSNSRSEMNVSTLELGDSALYLCASSQRSTGLNTEAFFGQGTRLTVV.

The chain combines TRBV27 with TRBJ2-2; D possibly corresponds to TRBD1 (5 bases). Germline values: CDR1 MNHEY, CDR2 SMNVEV (reference sequence). The V and J ends lost 2 bases and 9 bases respectively, with 10 bases between them. The CDR3 is 13 amino acids. The DNA of the CDR3 is TGTGCCAGCAGTTTAGTTAGGGGCCGGGAGCTGTTTTTT. Amino acids: CASSLVRGRELFF.

The rearrangement joins TRBV5-1 to TRBJ2-3; D unclear. Germline CDR1 reads SGHRS; CDR2 reads YFSETQ. This CDR3 is 15 amino acids long. Trimming left V 0 bases short and J 0 bases short, with 8 bases between. The CDR3 is CASSLGSASTDTQYF. CDR3 coding DNA: TGCGCCAGCAGCTTGGGCAGCGCTAGCACAGATACGCAGTATTTT.

The chain uses TRBV7-2 and TRBJ1-2, with D possibly being TRBD1 (6 bases). This CDR3 spans 16 amino acids. V gave up 1 base and J gave up 3 bases, with 15 bases separating them. Germline values: CDR1 SGHTA, CDR2 FQGNSA. CDR3 region: CASSLGGAGAHYGYTF. The CDR3 region has the DNA TGTGCCAGCAGCTTAGGGGGGGCAGGTGCTCACTATGGCTACACCTTC. Complete variable domain (other parts from reference TRBV7-2 and TRBJ1-2): GAGVSQSPSNKVTEKGKDVELRCDPISGHTALYWYRQSLGQGLEFLIYFQGNSAPDKSGLPSDRFSAERTGGSVSTLTIQRTQQEDSAVYLCASSLGGAGAHYGYTFGSGTRLTVV.

The chain carries TRBV28 and TRBJ1-1; D gene unclear. Germline CDR1 MDHEN, CDR2 SYDVKM. Trimming cost V 3 bases and J 4 bases, with 12 bases left between them. The CDR3 has 14 amino acids. CDR3 sequence: CASSLRPGVTEAFF. DNA of the CDR3: TGTGCCAGCAGTTTGAGGCCTGGGGTCACTGAAGCTTTCTTT. Full variable domain (missing parts from reference TRBV28 and TRBJ1-1): DVKVTQSSRYLVKRTGEKVFLECVQDMDHENMFWYRQDPGLGLRLIYFSYDVKMKEKGDIPEGYSVSREKKERFSLILESASTNQTSMYLCASSLRPGVTEAFFGQGTRLTVV.

With respect to this clone: The sample contains more than one DNA sequence encoding this CDR3. The chain has TRBV7-3 and TRBJ2-1, with TRBD2 as a possible D gene (7 bases). Germline V gene lookup returns CDR1 SGHTA and CDR2 FQGTGA. CDR3 length equals 15 residues. Trimming removed 5 bases from V and 3 bases from J, with 14 bases in between. CDR3 in amino acids: CASSPGAGDYNEQFF. The CDR3 DNA reads TGTGCCAGCAGCCCGGGGGCGGGAGACTACAATGAGCAGTTCTTC. The whole variable domain, filled in from reference TRBV7-3 and TRBJ2-1, reads GAGVSQTPSNKVTEKGKYVELRCDPISGHTALYWYRQSLGQGPEFLIYFQGTGAADDSGLPNDRFFAVRPEGSVSTLKIQRTERGDSAVYLCASSPGAGDYNEQFFGPGTRLTVL.

This clone was found many times. This chain joins TRBV6-5 and TRBJ1-5; 7 nucleotides agree with TRBD1. With 5 bases clipped from V and 1 base from J, the junction kept 5 bases outside the gene matches. CDR3 length: 15 amino acids. Germline V gives CDR1 MNHEY, CDR2 SVGAGI. The CDR3 reads CASSLSTGSNQPQHF. In nucleotides, the CDR3 is TGTGCCAGCAGTCTCTCGACAGGGAGCAATCAGCCCCAGCATTTT.

This clone appeared a few times. The chain has TRBV5-4 and TRBJ1-2, with unresolved D. V was clipped by 3 bases and J by 6 bases, with 12 bases between them. Germline assignment: CDR1 SGHNT and CDR2 YYREEE (reference sequence). The CDR3 totals 13 residues. CDR3 coding DNA: TGTGCCAGCAGCTCAATTGGTTGGGATGGCTACACCTTC. It yields the protein CASSSIGWDGYTF.

This chain links TRBV5-1 with TRBJ2-2, with a possible D match to TRBD1 (6 bases). The V end lost 4 bases, the J end lost 3 bases, and 16 bases lay between the germline ends. There are 16 residues in the CDR3. The germline CDR1 and CDR2 sequences are SGHRS and YFSETQ. DNA for the CDR3: TGCGCCAGCAGCCTAATACTCGACAGGTACACCGGGGAGCTGTTTTTT. It is translated as CASSLILDRYTGELFF.

The chain joins TRBV5-4 to TRBJ2-3; D is uncertain. In germline, CDR1 is SGHNT, CDR2 YYREEE (reference sequence). CDR3 length: 16 amino acids. V was trimmed by 1 base and J by 0 bases, leaving 12 bases between them. CDR3: CASSLSVLPSTDTQYF. The CDR3 coding sequence is TGTGCCAGCAGCTTGTCAGTGTTGCCTAGCACAGATACGCAGTATTTT.

The chain couples TRBV28 to TRBJ2-2; D tentatively reads TRBD1 or TRBD2 (5 bases each). Germline loops: CDR1 MDHEN, CDR2 SYDVKM. The CDR3 is 18 amino acids. Deletions cut 6 bases from V and 4 bases from J, with 24 bases between. CDR3 sequence: CASSPTLTGTRGTGELFF. In DNA, the CDR3 is TGTGCCAGCAGCCCCACCTTGACCGGGACCCGGGGCACCGGGGAGCTGTTTTTT.

CDR3 loop: CASSLGDRGSYEQYF. The CDR3, as DNA: TGTGCCAGCAGCTTAGGGGACAGGGGGTCCTACGAGCAGTACTTC. The gene calls are TRBV7-6 and TRBJ2-7, with 11 nucleotides matching TRBD1. CDR3 length: 15 residues. With 1 base clipped from V and 1 base from J, the junction kept 0 bases outside the gene matches. Per the germline V gene, CDR1 is SGHVS and CDR2 is FNYEAQ. Filled out from reference TRBV7-6 and TRBJ2-7, the complete variable domain reads GAGVSQSPRYKVTKRGQDVALRCDPISGHVSLYWYRQALGQGPEFLTYFNYEAQQDKSGLPNDRFSAERPEGSISTLTIQRTEQRDSAMYRCASSLGDRGSYEQYFGPGTRLTVT.

This CDR3 is CASSFDAITGFGTDTQYF. Here the CDR3 DNA reads TGTGCCAGCAGTTTCGACGCTATTACAGGGTTTGGCACAGATACGCAGTATTTT. This chain joins TRBV27 and TRBJ2-3; TRBD1 is a possible D gene (6 bases). Trimming took 3 bases from V and 1 from J, leaving 20 bases between them. This CDR3 is 18 amino acids long. CDR1 and CDR2 from the germline V gene are MNHEY and SMNVEV (reference sequence).

This chain uses TRBV6-6 with TRBJ1-5; TRBD1 aligns across 7 bases. The V segment lost 6 bases and the J segment 6 bases; nucleotides outside the gene matches: 8. CDR1 is MNHNY, CDR2 SVGAGI, per germline (reference sequence). The CDR3 has 14 residues. In nucleotides, the CDR3 is TGTGCCAGCAGGTTCGGGGGGGACAGTCAGCCCCAGCATTTT. Protein product: CASRFGGDSQPQHF.

Written as DNA, the CDR3 is TGTGCCAGCAGCTTAGCCAGGGGGCATGGAACTGAAGCTTTCTTT. Translation: CASSLARGHGTEAFF. This chain joins TRBV7-9 and TRBJ1-1; 8 bases map to TRBD1. The V gene's germline CDR1 is SEHNR and CDR2 FQNEAQ (reference sequence). V shed 0 bases, J shed 5 bases, and the junction held 5 bases outside the gene matches. This CDR3 has 15 amino acids.

This sequence joins TRBV6-4 and TRBJ2-3, with D maybe TRBD2 (5 bases). Germline V lookup: CDR1 MRHNA, CDR2 SNTAGT. The ends were cut back, 5 bases at V and 0 bases at J, with 9 bases in the middle. CDR3 size: 14 residues. The DNA of the CDR3 is TGTGCCAGCAGTCGGGAACATAGCACAGATACGCAGTATTTT. Its translation: CASSREHSTDTQYF.

The J gene is TRBJ2-7, the V gene TRBV28; the match to TRBD2 covers 11 bases. V lost 3 bases and J lost 2; bases outside the gene matches: 3. Germline CDR1 MDHEN, CDR2 SYDVKM. This CDR3 has 15 amino acids. This CDR3 is CASSFGLAGTYEQYF. CDR3 nucleotide sequence: TGTGCCAGCAGTTTTGGACTAGCGGGCACCTACGAGCAGTACTTC.

The CDR3 bases are TGTGCCTCAAGGGGCACAGATACGCAGTATTTT. Encoded protein: CASRGTDTQYF. This chain connects TRBV30 to TRBJ2-3; D remains unclear. Between the trimmed V and J ends, which lost 7 bases and 1 base, there was a span of 6 bases. CDR1 and CDR2 from the germline V gene are GTSNPN and SVGIG (reference sequence). There are 11 residues in the CDR3.

The J gene is TRBJ1-3, the V gene TRBV7-9, with D uncertain. The CDR3 consists of 14 residues. Germline V gives CDR1 SEHNR, CDR2 FQNEAQ (reference sequence). Trimming removed 4 bases at V and 0 bases at J, with 7 bases between. The CDR3 here is CASSSTSSGNTIYF. The DNA for the CDR3 is TGTGCCAGCAGCTCAACGAGCTCTGGAAACACCATATATTTT. The full variable domain, rest sourced from reference TRBV7-9 and TRBJ1-3, is DTGVSQNPRHKITKRGQNVTFRCDPISEHNRLYWYRQTLGQGPEFLTYFQNEAQLEKSRLLSDRFSAERPKGSFSTLEIQRTEQGDSAMYLCASSSTSSGNTIYFGEGSWLTVV.

The chain joins TRBV18 to TRBJ2-7, with D perhaps TRBD2 (6 bases). Germline loops: CDR1 KGHSH, CDR2 LQKENI. V gave up 5 bases and J gave up 6 bases, with 8 bases separating them. The CDR3 runs to 11 residues. CDR3 coding DNA: TGTGCCAGCTCAGGGGGGAGCGAGCAGTACTTC. It yields the protein CASSGGSEQYF.

The rearrangement joins TRBV5-1 to TRBJ2-1, with 10 positions matching TRBD1. Germline loops: CDR1 SGHRS, CDR2 YFSETQ. Germline trimming cut 6 bases from V and 2 bases from J; bases unmatched to any gene: 5. The CDR3 has 15 residues. CDR3 in DNA: TGCGCCAGCATCCCCGGGACAGGGGCCTACAATGAGCAGTTCTTC. Its translation is CASIPGTGAYNEQFF.

The genes are TRBV2 and TRBJ1-1; no clear D. V shed 5 bases and J shed 7 bases, with 8 bases lying between them. Germline CDR1 is SNHLY and CDR2 is FYNNEI. The CDR3 runs to 11 residues. As DNA, the CDR3 is TGTGCCAGCAGTTTGGCCAGTGAAGCTTTCTTT. This gives the protein CASSLASEAFF.